This passage covers 24 T cell receptor beta chains from one sample sequenced in a study of shared clonotypes between healthy human individuals. Libraries were prepared by immunoSEQ multiplex PCR; TCRdb keeps only in-frame clonotypes and omits some of them. The table records approximately 1.9 million clones, 90% to 95% of them present only once. The naive CD8 subset, CD45RO-negative cells positively selected for CCR7, excluded terminally differentiated effector memory CD45RA+ cells. The sequenced sample consisted of naive CD8+ T cells from PBMCs. The receptors were sampled from a man younger than 30 in good health. Some clones in this sample may be carry-over from other donors' samples.

This chain joins TRBV10-3 and TRBJ2-1; either TRBD1 or TRBD2 may supply D (7 bases each). The germline gives CDR1 ENHRY, CDR2 SYGVKD. The CDR3 is 15 amino acids. Trimming left V 7 bases short and J 6 bases short, with 19 bases between. The CDR3 reads CAIKIAAGGGNEQFF. The CDR3 DNA is TGTGCCATCAAAATAGCGGCAGGGGGGGGCAATGAGCAGTTCTTC.

Concerning this clone: Other DNA sequences within the sample encode an identical CDR3. The rearrangement links TRBV27 to TRBJ2-2, with 11 bases that match TRBD1. The CDR3 contains 15 residues. Germline V gene sequence: CDR1 MNHEY, CDR2 SMNVEV (reference sequence). After removal of 5 bases from V and 4 bases from J, the junction contained 3 bases not matched to a gene. In DNA form, the CDR3 reads TGTGCCAGCAGTCTCGGGACAGGGGGCACCGGGGAGCTGTTTTTT. Translated: CASSLGTGGTGELFF.

This sequence joins TRBV28 and TRBJ1-1; D possibly corresponds to TRBD1 (5 bases). The germline V gene has CDR1 MDHEN and CDR2 SYDVKM. V gave up 6 bases and J gave up 11 bases, with 13 bases separating them. The CDR3 length is 11 residues. The CDR3 protein is CASRRSGMAFF. CDR3 nucleotides: TGTGCCAGCAGACGATCAGGGATGGCTTTCTTT.

This clone was observed once. The chain recombines TRBV2 with TRBJ1-2; no firm D call. Germline assignment: CDR1 SNHLY and CDR2 FYNNEI. The CDR3 length is 13 residues. The V gene lost 6 bases and the J gene lost 2 bases, with 10 bases spanning the gap. The CDR3 DNA is TGTGCCAGCAGCACGGACGGCAACTATGGCTACACCTTC. Protein: CASSTDGNYGYTF.

The rearrangement links TRBV14 to TRBJ2-1; 7 bases fit TRBD2. The V segment lost 4 bases and the J segment 0 bases; nucleotides outside the gene matches: 6. The CDR3 is 16 residues long. Germline V lookup: CDR1 SGHDN, CDR2 FVKESK. Here the CDR3 reads CASSRNRDYSYNEQFF. The CDR3 nucleotides read TGTGCCAGCAGCCGGAACCGGGACTACTCCTACAATGAGCAGTTCTTC.

This chain uses TRBV7-8 with TRBJ2-7; no reliable D call. The V end was cut by 8 bases, the J end by 4 bases, with 6 bases between. This CDR3 comprises 10 residues. Per the germline V gene, CDR1 is SGHVS and CDR2 is FQNEAQ. The CDR3 DNA reads as TGTGCCAGCGCCGGGTACGAGCAGTACTTC. It codes for CASAGYEQYF.

The chain links TRBV28 to TRBJ2-3, with D perhaps TRBD1 or TRBD2 (6 bases each). CDR1 and CDR2 from the germline V gene are MDHEN and SYDVKM. The CDR3 covers 17 residues. The V gene lost 6 bases and the J gene lost 1 base, with 20 bases spanning the gap. The CDR3 loop is CASRRGAPSMGTDTQYF. CDR3 in DNA: TGTGCCAGCAGAAGGGGGGCCCCCTCGATGGGCACAGATACGCAGTATTTT.

This clone was found once. The V call is TRBV19, the J call TRBJ1-1; D unresolved. CDR1 is LNHDA, CDR2 SQIVND, per germline (reference sequence). V was pared by 3 bases and J by 4 bases, with 15 bases between. There are 15 residues in the CDR3. CDR3 loop: CASSIDELAGTEAFF. In nucleotides, the CDR3 is TGTGCCAGTAGTATCGATGAGCTGGCGGGCACTGAAGCTTTCTTT.

The chain links TRBV7-9 to TRBJ2-7; 14 bases map to TRBD2. The V segment lost 7 bases and the J segment 9 bases; nucleotides outside the gene matches: 14. The CDR3 is made up of 16 amino acids. CDR1 is SEHNR, CDR2 FQNEAQ, per germline (reference sequence). CDR3 sequence reads: CASTTAGTSGSLGQYF. DNA for the CDR3: TGTGCCAGCACCACCGCCGGGACTAGCGGGAGTCTCGGGCAGTACTTC.

V gene TRBV5-1 combines with J gene TRBJ1-2, with D perhaps matching TRBD1 (6 bases). The V and J ends lost 3 bases and 0 bases respectively, with 15 bases between them. CDR3 length equals 16 residues. Per the germline V gene, CDR1 is SGHRS and CDR2 is YFSETQ. CDR3: CASSSLGDTSNYGYTF. The CDR3 nucleotides are TGCGCCAGCAGCTCCCTGGGGGACACGTCTAACTATGGCTACACCTTC.

The V call is TRBV6-5, the J call TRBJ1-4; a possible D gene is TRBD1 (6 bases). Germline assignment: CDR1 MNHEY and CDR2 SVGAGI. CDR3 length equals 15 residues. The V end was cut by 0 bases, the J end by 5 bases, with 10 bases between. CDR3 protein: CASSYSSRGNEKLFF. The CDR3 DNA follows: TGTGCCAGCAGTTACTCGTCTAGGGGGAATGAAAAACTGTTTTTT.

This clone was seen more than once but under ten times. The V and J genes are TRBV9 and TRBJ2-1; no clear D. V was pared by 0 bases and J by 8 bases, with 9 bases between. Germline-derived CDR1 and CDR2 are SGDLS and YYNGEE. This CDR3 is 13 amino acids long. CDR3 sequence (DNA): TGTGCCAGCAGCGTAGGCTCTATCCATGAGCAGTTCTTC. It specifies CASSVGSIHEQFF. Full variable domain (rest looked up from reference TRBV9 and TRBJ2-1): DSGVTQTPKHLITATGQRVTLRCSPRSGDLSVYWYQQSLDQGLQFLIQYYNGEERAKGNILERFSAQQFPDLHSELNLSSLELGDSALYFCASSVGSIHEQFFGPGTRLTVL.

About this clone: The identical CDR3 is also encoded by other nucleotide sequences in the sample. The V call is TRBV5-1, the J call TRBJ2-7, with TRBD2 matching over 7 bases. Germline V gives CDR1 SGHRS, CDR2 YFSETQ. V was pared by 4 bases and J by 0 bases, with 7 bases of the junction left unmatched. CDR3 length equals 15 residues. The CDR3 DNA reads TGCGCCAGCAGCCCTACGGGCGGGAGCTCCTACGAGCAGTACTTC. Translated: CASSPTGGSSYEQYF.

The chain recombines TRBV11-2 with TRBJ2-3; the match to TRBD2 covers 7 bases. V shed 5 bases, J shed 6 bases, and the junction held 11 bases outside the gene matches. Germline CDR1 SGHAT, CDR2 FQNNGV. The CDR3 extends over 15 amino acids. The CDR3 loop is CASSPRLAEMDTQYF. The CDR3 region has the DNA TGTGCCAGCAGCCCCAGGCTAGCGGAAATGGATACGCAGTATTTT.

This chain uses TRBV10-1 with TRBJ2-7, with 11 bases aligning to TRBD1. Germline assignment: CDR1 WNHNN and CDR2 SYGVQD (reference sequence). With V trimmed by 2 bases and J by 5 bases, 2 bases remained unmatched. The CDR3 contains 14 residues. CDR3 in amino acids: CASSERDRGNEQYF. CDR3 sequence (DNA): TGCGCCAGCAGTGAGCGGGACAGGGGGAACGAGCAGTACTTC.

The V and J genes are TRBV4-3 and TRBJ2-7, with D possibly TRBD2 on 6 matching bases. The CDR3 runs to 15 residues. Germline CDR1 is LGHNA and CDR2 is YSLEER. V shed 1 base and J shed 3 bases, with 13 bases lying between them. This CDR3 reads CASSQGTNSYYEQYF. CDR3 DNA sequence: TGCGCCAGCAGCCAAGGGACTAATTCCTACTACGAGCAGTACTTC.

The chain couples TRBV27 to TRBJ2-6, with D unresolved. This CDR3 is built from 15 residues. From germline, CDR1 is MNHEY and CDR2 SMNVEV (reference sequence). V shed 7 bases and J shed 0 bases, with 10 bases lying between them. This chain's CDR3 is CASKLGRSGANVLTF. In DNA form, the CDR3 reads TGTGCCAGCAAGTTAGGTCGCTCTGGGGCCAACGTCCTGACTTTC.

The chain links TRBV5-1 to TRBJ2-1, with 10 bases that match TRBD2. Germline V CDR1 and CDR2: SGHRS, YFSETQ. The CDR3 runs to 16 residues. V lost 4 bases to trimming and J lost 3 bases; unmatched junction nucleotides: 7. CDR3 nucleotide sequence: TGCGCCAGCAGCACGCCAAGACTAGCGGGCTACAATGAGCAGTTCTTC. Translation gives CASSTPRLAGYNEQFF.

The chain is built from TRBV6-5 and TRBJ1-1; D not resolved. Germline loops: CDR1 MNHEY, CDR2 SVGAGI. V shed 6 bases and J shed 1 base, with 9 bases lying between them. The CDR3 contains 13 residues. CDR3 sequence: CASSFYGNTEAFF. In DNA, the CDR3 is TGTGCCAGCAGCTTCTATGGGAACACTGAAGCTTTCTTT.

The chain combines TRBV5-1 with TRBJ1-2, with 8 nucleotides matching TRBD1. Unmatched junction bases numbered 17, after V lost 0 bases and J lost 4 bases. Per germline, CDR1 SGHRS and CDR2 YFSETQ. CDR3 length equals 19 residues. CDR3 region: CASSLVSGTGRVTVYGYTF. CDR3 nucleotide sequence: TGCGCCAGCAGCTTGGTGTCGGGGACAGGACGTGTGACTGTCTATGGCTACACCTTC.

V is TRBV30 and J is TRBJ1-6; D possibly corresponds to TRBD1 (5 bases). V was clipped by 0 bases and J by 5 bases, with 20 bases between them. This CDR3 comprises 18 residues. The germline CDR1 and CDR2 sequences are GTSNPN and SVGIG (reference sequence). CDR3 region: CAWSVRWGTEAHNSPLHF. The CDR3 coding sequence is TGTGCCTGGAGTGTACGGTGGGGGACGGAAGCCCATAATTCACCCCTCCACTTT.

Concerning this clone itself: Other DNA sequences from this sample encode an identical CDR3 as well. The chain employs TRBV10-2 and TRBJ1-3, with TRBD1 matching over 9 bases. Germline V gene sequence: CDR1 WSHSY, CDR2 SAAADI. The CDR3 is 14 amino acids. V shed 6 bases and J 0 bases; nucleotides not matched to a gene: 0. CDR3 sequence: CASRDRGSGNTIYF. As DNA, the CDR3 is TGCGCCAGCAGGGACAGGGGCTCTGGAAACACCATATATTTT.

Comments on this clone: This specimen includes other DNA sequences encoding the same CDR3. The J gene is TRBJ2-7, the V gene TRBV27, with 7 bases aligning to TRBD1. Per germline, CDR1 MNHEY and CDR2 SMNVEV (reference sequence). With 5 bases clipped from V and 2 bases from J, the junction kept 6 bases outside the gene matches. This CDR3 spans 14 amino acids. CDR3 nucleotides: TGTGCCAGCAGTCCCTGGACAGGAGCCTACGAGCAGTACTTC. Protein: CASSPWTGAYEQYF.

Points on this clone: The same CDR3 is also encoded by other DNA sequences in this sample. The chain carries TRBV27 and TRBJ2-7; TRBD2 aligns across 12 bases. The germline V gene encodes CDR1 MNHEY and CDR2 SMNVEV (reference sequence). V was clipped by 6 bases and J by 6 bases; unmatched bases: 6. There are 14 residues in the CDR3. In nucleotides, the CDR3 is TGTGCCAGCAGCCCTAGCGGGAGGGCCCTCGAGCAGTACTTC. This encodes CASSPSGRALEQYF.